Listed here are 8 T cell receptor beta chains from one sample, sequenced in a study of T-cell memory formation after mild COVID-19. TCRdb passed the 5' RACE reads through MiXCR, listing each CDR3 protein once. The repertoire holds 90,000 to 120,000 distinct CDR3 sequences, with 13% to 15% as singletons. What was sequenced was PBMCs or a T cell subset sorted from them (not recorded which). Source of these receptors: a man younger than 35 who had mild COVID-19 (a few samples of this study predate the infection). Cell type and time point are not known.

The DNA for the CDR3 is TGTGCCAGCACTACAAGACTAGCGGGGGGTGCAGATACGCAGTATTTT. Amino acid sequence: CASTTRLAGGADTQYF. The chain combines TRBV12-3 or TRBV12-4 with TRBJ2-3; 13 nucleotides match TRBD2. This CDR3 spans 16 amino acids. V was clipped by 7 bases and J by 4 bases; unmatched bases: 8.

The chain is built from TRBV6-5 and TRBJ1-1; D ambiguous. The CDR3 totals 12 residues. V dropped 5 bases and J dropped 4 bases, with 8 bases sitting between them. The germline CDR1 and CDR2 sequences are MNHEY and SVGAGI. In DNA, the CDR3 is TGTGCCAGCAGTAAATCATTCACTGAAGCTTTCTTT. Its protein product is CASSKSFTEAFF.

This clonotype was picked up a small number of times. The V and J genes are TRBV20-1 and TRBJ1-1; D is ambiguous. The CDR3 is 15 amino acids. V was pared by 0 bases and J by 1 base, with 12 bases between. CDR1 DFQATT and CDR2 SNEGSKA come from the germline V gene (reference sequence). The CDR3 DNA reads as TGCAGTGCTAGAGATGACCGGGATGCGAACACTGAAGCTTTCTTT. Translated, it gives CSARDDRDANTEAFF.

This clonotype was seen many times. The J gene is TRBJ2-1, the V gene TRBV6-5; D gene unclear. The germline V gene encodes CDR1 MNHEY and CDR2 SVGAGI. The CDR3 sequence is 13 residues long. V lost 2 bases and J 9 bases, leaving 11 bases between the germline ends. CDR3 sequence: CASSYREYGEQFF. CDR3 in DNA: TGTGCCAGCAGTTACCGTGAATATGGTGAGCAGTTCTTC.

V usage is TRBV7-2 and J usage is TRBJ2-3; D might be TRBD1 or TRBD2, each matching 6 bases. CDR1 is SGHTA, CDR2 FQGNSA, per germline. V was shortened by 2 bases and J by 0 bases, with 12 bases between the two germline ends. This CDR3 has 16 amino acids. As DNA, the CDR3 is TGTGCCAGCAGCTTATGGGGGGCCGCTAGCACAGATACGCAGTATTTT. The encoded protein is CASSLWGAASTDTQYF.

This clonotype was observed a handful of times. The rearrangement links TRBV14 to TRBJ2-7, with D unresolved. Germline lookup yields CDR1 SGHDN and CDR2 FVKESK. Trimming took off 4 bases at V and 7 bases at J, with 17 bases between the two ends. The CDR3 contains 14 residues. CDR3 protein: CASSREGRPGEQYF. CDR3 coding DNA: TGTGCCAGCAGCCGTGAAGGACGCCCGGGTGAGCAGTACTTC.

This chain joins TRBV2 and TRBJ2-3; D is unresolved. Trimming took 7 bases from V and 1 from J, leaving 6 bases between them. This CDR3 has 12 amino acids. Germline V gene lookup returns CDR1 SNHLY and CDR2 FYNNEI. As DNA, the CDR3 is TGTGCCAGCACTACAGGCACAGATACGCAGTATTTT. Its translation: CASTTGTDTQYF.

This clonotype was picked up a small number of times. The chain has TRBV6-2 or TRBV6-3 and TRBJ1-5; TRBD1 aligns across 10 bases. Germline lookup yields CDR1 MNHEY and CDR2 SVGEGT. This CDR3 is built from 14 residues. J gave up 6 bases and V 6 bases, and 5 bases lay outside the gene matches. The CDR3 bases are TGTGCCAGCAGGCGGACAGGGGGTGTTCAGCCCCAGCATTTT. This translates into CASRRTGGVQPQHF.